Each of the 3 T cell receptor beta chains below was sequenced from the same sample in a study of CD8 T cells in Susac syndrome. Reverse transcription used roughly 0.45 to 1 ug RNA and random hexamers. Via MiXCR, TCRdb re-called the immunoSEQ multiplex PCR reads, giving one row per CDR3 protein. This sample has just under 150,000 distinct CDR3 sequences, with roughly 94% found just once. Source material: CD4+ T cells from PBMCs. The source of these receptors is a human donor in good health.

The chain combines TRBV7-9 with TRBJ1-5; maybe TRBD1 (5 bases). The CDR3 sequence is 14 residues long. Per the germline V gene, CDR1 is SEHNR and CDR2 is FQNEAQ (reference sequence). V lost 5 bases and J 5 bases, leaving 13 bases between the germline ends. CDR3 amino acids: CASSPLGGHQPQHF. In DNA, the CDR3 is TGTGCCAGCAGCCCACTTGGGGGTCATCAGCCCCAGCATTTT.

CDR3 DNA sequence: TGTGCCAGCAGGAGTAGCGTTACCAAAAACATTCAGTACTTC. Its protein is CASRSSVTKNIQYF. The chain has TRBV13 and TRBJ2-4, with D maybe TRBD2 (5 bases). Germline-derived CDR1 and CDR2 are PRHDT and FYEKMQ (reference sequence). Between the trimmed V and J ends, which lost 6 bases and 2 bases, there was a span of 11 bases. This CDR3 spans 14 amino acids.

The rearrangement uses TRBV18 and TRBJ2-5; TRBD2 matches 14 bases. This CDR3 contains 20 residues. From germline, CDR1 is KGHSH and CDR2 LQKENI. V lost 0 bases, J lost 1 base, and 10 bases stayed unmatched. The DNA for the CDR3 is TGTGCCAGCTCACCACCGAGGCCCCCCGGACTAGCGGGAGGCCAAGAGACCCAGTACTTC. Translation: CASSPPRPPGLAGGQETQYF.